The 30 T cell receptor beta chains below all came from one sample that was sequenced in a study of cytomegalovirus exposure and HLA in healthy donors. The study ran its PCR with 60 Vbeta and 13 Jbeta primers. Here immunoSEQ multiplex PCR was the method, and the copy in TCRdb shows in-frame clones only, minus some. The data hold approximately 90,000 clones, with 60% to 85% observed a single time. What was sequenced was PBMCs. These receptors originate from a boy under 18 in good health and CMV-seronegative.

Only one count was recorded for this clone. The chain couples TRBV7-9 to TRBJ1-1; 8 positions match TRBD1. V gave up 1 base and J gave up 3 bases; unmatched junction bases: 1. There are 14 residues in the CDR3. The germline CDR1 and CDR2 sequences are SEHNR and FQNEAQ (reference sequence). CDR3 amino acids: CASSLGTGHTEAFF. DNA of the CDR3: TGTGCCAGCAGCTTAGGGACAGGGCACACTGAAGCTTTCTTT.

The chain links TRBV5-8 to TRBJ1-5, with TRBD1 as a possible D gene (5 bases). CDR3 length equals 15 residues. CDR1 is SGHTS, CDR2 YDEGEE, per germline. The ends were cut back, 3 bases at V and 7 bases at J, with 17 bases in the middle. The CDR3 DNA reads TGTGCCAGCAGCTGGGGGGAGGGCAGGGCCCAGCCCCAGCATTTT. It yields the protein CASSWGEGRAQPQHF.

The chain links TRBV28 to TRBJ1-5, with D unclear. Germline values: CDR1 MDHEN, CDR2 SYDVKM. The CDR3 runs to 15 residues. V lost 2 bases and J lost 1, with 9 bases in between. The CDR3 region is CASSLAGRSNQPQHF. CDR3 nucleotide sequence: TGTGCCAGCAGTTTAGCAGGTAGGAGCAATCAGCCCCAGCATTTT.

The rearrangement joins TRBV7-8 to TRBJ2-5; a possible D gene is TRBD2 (6 bases). This CDR3 region has 17 residues. V was shortened by 5 bases and J by 2 bases, with 21 bases between the two germline ends. From germline, CDR1 is SGHVS and CDR2 FQNEAQ. The CDR3 DNA is TGTGCCAGCAGCCCAGCGGGCGGTGGCTACCTTCAAGAGACCCAGTACTTC. As protein: CASSPAGGGYLQETQYF.

This clone was observed a handful of times. The V call is TRBV5-1, the J call TRBJ2-2, with a weak D call TRBD1 (5 bases). There are 15 residues in the CDR3. Germline CDR1 and CDR2: SGHRS and YFSETQ. V was pared by 0 bases and J by 5 bases, with 11 bases between. The DNA for the CDR3 is TGCGCCAGCAGCTTGGCCGGAACAGGAACCGGGGAGCTGTTTTTT. Translation gives CASSLAGTGTGELFF.

The genes are TRBV6-4 and TRBJ2-7; 7 nucleotides agree with TRBD1. After removal of 6 bases from V and 6 bases from J, the junction contained 5 bases not matched to a gene. Germline loops: CDR1 MRHNA, CDR2 SNTAGT. This CDR3 region has 12 residues. The CDR3: CASRKTGTEQYF. The CDR3 nucleotides are TGTGCCAGCAGAAAGACAGGGACCGAGCAGTACTTC.

J is TRBJ1-1 and V is TRBV9, with unresolved D. This CDR3 region has 15 residues. Germline V gene lookup returns CDR1 SGDLS and CDR2 YYNGEE. V was cut by 3 bases and J by 1 base, with 13 bases left in between. The CDR3 here is CASSAGSGGNTEAFF. The CDR3 DNA follows: TGTGCCAGCAGCGCGGGGTCGGGCGGGAACACTGAAGCTTTCTTT.

The chain couples TRBV11-3 to TRBJ2-2; a possible D gene is TRBD2 (6 bases). Germline CDR1 SGHNT, CDR2 YENEEA. With 6 bases removed from V and 2 bases from J, the gap between germline ends came to 10 bases. This CDR3 comprises 14 residues. The CDR3 here is CASRLDYNTGELFF. The CDR3 DNA is TGTGCCAGCAGGCTGGACTACAACACCGGGGAGCTGTTTTTT.

This clone showed up just once. The CDR3 loop reads CASSYLQGTEAFF. As DNA, the CDR3 is TGTGCCAGCAGTTACTTACAGGGGACTGAAGCTTTCTTT. The rearrangement joins TRBV6-5 to TRBJ1-1; 7 bases agree with TRBD1. CDR1 and CDR2 (germline): MNHEY, SVGAGI. The CDR3 is 13 amino acids. Trimming at V came to 1 base and at J to 5 bases, leaving 1 base not matched to a gene.

The chain has TRBV27 and TRBJ2-2; D call uncertain. CDR3 size: 13 residues. Trimming took 5 bases from V and 3 from J, leaving 7 bases between them. Per germline, CDR1 MNHEY and CDR2 SMNVEV (reference sequence). The CDR3 nucleotides are TGTGCCAGCAGTATCCGGGACACCGGGGAGCTGTTTTTT. It encodes CASSIRDTGELFF.

This rearrangement joins TRBV19 to TRBJ1-5, with D perhaps TRBD1 (5 bases). Per the germline V gene, CDR1 is LNHDA and CDR2 is SQIVND (reference sequence). Trimming took off 6 bases at V and 5 bases at J, with 8 bases between the two ends. The CDR3 runs 12 residues. For the CDR3, the DNA is TGTGCCAGTAGGGGGCAGTATCAGCCCCAGCATTTT. This encodes CASRGQYQPQHF.

The gene calls are TRBV7-3 and TRBJ2-1, with 11 bases aligning to TRBD2. Germline CDR1 and CDR2: SGHTA and FQGTGA. This CDR3 is built from 19 residues. The trim removed 1 base at V and 2 bases at J, leaving 10 bases unmatched. CDR3 DNA sequence: TGTGCCAGCAGCTTAAATCTCTTGCCGGGACTAGCGGCCTACAATGAGCAGTTCTTC. Translating gives CASSLNLLPGLAAYNEQFF.

This chain connects TRBV6-1 to TRBJ1-4; D call uncertain. There are 13 residues in the CDR3. V was clipped by 7 bases and J by 3 bases, with 9 bases between them. The germline gives CDR1 MNHNS, CDR2 SASEGT. This CDR3 reads CASTPRPNEKLFF. CDR3 DNA: TGTGCCAGCACCCCGAGGCCTAATGAAAAACTGTTTTTT.

The CDR3 sequence: CASSTGQLYGYTF. The CDR3 nucleotides read TGTGCCAGCAGTACCGGACAGCTCTATGGCTACACCTTC. The chain has TRBV6-5 and TRBJ1-2, with a possible D match to TRBD1 (6 bases). Germline assignment: CDR1 MNHEY and CDR2 SVGAGI. V lost 5 bases and J lost 4, with 11 bases in between. The CDR3 consists of 13 residues.

This sequence joins TRBV18 and TRBJ1-2; possible D gene TRBD1, 5 bases. Germline CDR1 is KGHSH and CDR2 is LQKENI. Trimming took off 8 bases at V and 2 bases at J, with 18 bases between the two ends. The CDR3 loop spans 15 amino acids. The CDR3: CASHNPSGGNYGYTF. In DNA form, the CDR3 reads TGTGCCAGCCATAACCCCTCCGGGGGGAACTATGGCTACACCTTC.

The rearrangement uses TRBV27 and TRBJ2-7, with D uncertain. Germline assignment: CDR1 MNHEY and CDR2 SMNVEV (reference sequence). The CDR3 has 11 amino acids. The V gene lost 5 bases and the J gene lost 3 bases, with 5 bases spanning the gap. CDR3 residues: CASSGGYEQYF. CDR3 nucleotide sequence: TGTGCCAGCAGTGGCGGCTACGAGCAGTACTTC.

This sequence joins TRBV7-8 and TRBJ2-1; 8 nucleotides line up with TRBD2. The CDR3 is 15 amino acids. Germline V gene data show CDR1 as SGHVS and CDR2 as FQNEAQ. V lost 1 base to trimming and J lost 2 bases; unmatched junction nucleotides: 1. CDR3 loop: CASSLDGGAYNEQFF. The CDR3 nucleotides are TGTGCCAGCAGCTTAGACGGGGGGGCCTACAATGAGCAGTTCTTC.

The chain uses TRBV18 and TRBJ2-7, with 8 bases that match TRBD2. CDR3 length: 14 residues. With V trimmed by 6 bases and J by 1 base, 5 bases remained unmatched. Germline V gene lookup returns CDR1 KGHSH and CDR2 LQKENI. The DNA of the CDR3 is TGTGCCAGCTCCCCGAGCGGGAGTTCCTACGAGCAGTACTTC. Translating gives CASSPSGSSYEQYF.

In regard to this clone: The junction departs from germline at one end; a sequencing error may be responsible. The chain has TRBV28 and TRBJ1-2, with D perhaps matching TRBD1 (5 bases). Germline V lookup: CDR1 MDHEN, CDR2 SYDVKM. The length of the CDR3 is 16 residues. The CDR3 nucleotides read TGTGCCAGCAGTTTATTTTCGATGGGGCCTAACGATGGCTACACCTTC. Protein: CASSLFSMGPNDGYTF.

As DNA, the CDR3 is TGTGCCAGCAGTTACGATAAGAGCTACGAGCAGTACTTC. Translation gives CASSYDKSYEQYF. The chain carries TRBV6-5 and TRBJ2-5; D call uncertain. The J call may be in error: the DNA end matches TRBJ2-7 better. The CDR3 has 13 amino acids. Germline V gene data show CDR1 as MNHEY and CDR2 as SVGAGI.

Remarks on this clone: This CDR3 is also generated by other DNA sequences in the sample. The chain links TRBV25-1 to TRBJ1-3; 8 nucleotides align to TRBD1. Germline V gives CDR1 MGHDK, CDR2 SYGVNS. This CDR3 has 15 residues. The junction had 7 bases not matched to a gene; V was cut back by 9 bases and J by 0 bases. The CDR3 is CASSLGTGSGNTIYF. As DNA, the CDR3 is TGTGCCAGTAGTCTCGGGACAGGCTCTGGAAACACCATATATTTT.

This clone occurred once. The chain is built from TRBV7-2 and TRBJ2-7; no firm D call. CDR1 SGHTA and CDR2 FQGNSA come from the germline V gene. CDR3 size: 13 residues. Trimming removed 4 bases from V and 3 bases from J, with 10 bases in between. The CDR3 DNA sequence: TGTGCCAGCAGCTCTCTTGGCGGCTACGAGCAGTACTTC. This gives the protein CASSSLGGYEQYF.

A single count supports this clone. The chain recombines TRBV30 with TRBJ1-1; 7 positions agree with TRBD1. This CDR3 region has 13 residues. V was clipped by 5 bases and J by 0 bases; unmatched bases: 3. Germline lookup yields CDR1 GTSNPN and CDR2 SVGIG (reference sequence). CDR3 protein: CAWADRLNTEAFF. DNA for the CDR3: TGTGCCTGGGCGGACAGGCTGAACACTGAAGCTTTCTTT. Looking up the rest from reference TRBV30 and TRBJ1-1 gives the full variable domain: SQTIHQWPATLVQPVGSPLSLECTVEGTSNPNLYWYRQAAGRGLQLLFYSVGIGQISSEVPQNLSASRPQDRQFILSSKKLLLSDSGFYLCAWADRLNTEAFFGQGTRLTVV.

The chain has TRBV27 and TRBJ1-1; TRBD1 might be the D (5 bases). The CDR3 runs to 12 residues. The germline CDR1 and CDR2 sequences are MNHEY and SMNVEV (reference sequence). V was clipped by 8 bases and J by 0 bases, with 7 bases between them. The CDR3: CASGTVNTEAFF. DNA of the CDR3: TGTGCCAGCGGGACTGTGAACACTGAAGCTTTCTTT.

This clone was observed once. The chain carries TRBV2 and TRBJ2-5; D remains unclear. This CDR3 comprises 14 residues. With 2 bases removed from V and 5 bases from J, the gap between germline ends came to 12 bases. Germline assignment: CDR1 SNHLY and CDR2 FYNNEI. The CDR3 loop reads CASSESRGGETQYF. The CDR3 nucleotides are TGTGCCAGCAGTGAATCTAGAGGTGGGGAGACCCAGTACTTC.

The V call is TRBV2, the J call TRBJ1-4; D call uncertain. The CDR3 contains 15 residues. Germline V gene lookup returns CDR1 SNHLY and CDR2 FYNNEI. Deletions cut 2 bases from V and 8 bases from J, with 15 bases between. The CDR3 loop is CASSEPTVSREKLFF. The CDR3 DNA is TGTGCCAGCAGTGAACCCACCGTTTCCCGGGAAAAACTGTTTTTT.

This chain links TRBV7-9 with TRBJ1-1; tentatively, D is TRBD1 (6 bases). CDR3 length equals 15 residues. Germline CDR1 and CDR2: SEHNR and FQNEAQ (reference sequence). V was cut by 7 bases and J by 3 bases, with 18 bases left in between. This chain's CDR3 is CASTLSRGADTEAFF. The DNA for the CDR3 is TGTGCCAGCACCCTTAGCCGGGGGGCCGACACTGAAGCTTTCTTT.

This clone appeared once. The chain couples TRBV27 to TRBJ1-1; TRBD1 might be the D (6 bases). The CDR3 consists of 14 residues. With 3 bases removed from V and 10 bases from J, the gap between germline ends came to 18 bases. Germline values: CDR1 MNHEY, CDR2 SMNVEV (reference sequence). The CDR3 loop reads CASSFGAGVGVAFF. For the CDR3, the DNA is TGTGCCAGCAGTTTCGGGGCAGGGGTCGGGGTAGCTTTCTTT.

V gene TRBV18 combines with J gene TRBJ2-5; no reliable D call. The CDR3 is made up of 14 amino acids. V lost 3 bases and J lost 2, with 10 bases in between. CDR1 KGHSH and CDR2 LQKENI come from the germline V gene. Here the CDR3 DNA reads TGTGCCAGCTCACCTAATCCCGTACAAGAGACCCAGTACTTC. Its protein is CASSPNPVQETQYF.

The chain carries TRBV7-2 and TRBJ2-7, with D maybe TRBD1 (5 bases). Germline V gives CDR1 SGHTA, CDR2 FQGNSA. The CDR3 sequence is 17 residues long. The ends were cut back, 4 bases at V and 3 bases at J, with 22 bases in the middle. The CDR3 nucleotides read TGTGCCAGCAGCTCCTCCCAGACAGAATTATATAGCTACGAGCAGTACTTC. Translated, it gives CASSSSQTELYSYEQYF.